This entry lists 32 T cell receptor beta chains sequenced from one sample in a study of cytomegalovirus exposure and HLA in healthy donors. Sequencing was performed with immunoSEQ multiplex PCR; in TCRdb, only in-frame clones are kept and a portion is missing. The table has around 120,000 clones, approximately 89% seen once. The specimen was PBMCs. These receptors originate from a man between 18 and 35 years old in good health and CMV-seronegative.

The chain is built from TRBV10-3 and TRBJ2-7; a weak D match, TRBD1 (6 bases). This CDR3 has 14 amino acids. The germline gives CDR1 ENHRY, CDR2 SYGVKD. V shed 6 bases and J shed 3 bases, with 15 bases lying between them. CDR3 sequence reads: CAISAETQGYEQYF. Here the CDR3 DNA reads TGTGCCATCAGCGCTGAGACACAGGGCTACGAGCAGTACTTC.

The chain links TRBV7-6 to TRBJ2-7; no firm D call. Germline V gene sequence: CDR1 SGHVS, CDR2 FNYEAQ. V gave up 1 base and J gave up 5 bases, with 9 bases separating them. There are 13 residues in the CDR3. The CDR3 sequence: CASSLGLDNEQYF. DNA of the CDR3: TGTGCCAGCAGCTTAGGGCTAGATAACGAGCAGTACTTC.

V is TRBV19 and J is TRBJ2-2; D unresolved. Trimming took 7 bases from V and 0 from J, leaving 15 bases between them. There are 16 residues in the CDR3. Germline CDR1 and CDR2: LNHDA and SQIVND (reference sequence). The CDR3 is CASNSGVYANTGELFF. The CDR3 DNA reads TGTGCCAGTAATTCTGGAGTGTACGCGAACACCGGGGAGCTGTTTTTT.

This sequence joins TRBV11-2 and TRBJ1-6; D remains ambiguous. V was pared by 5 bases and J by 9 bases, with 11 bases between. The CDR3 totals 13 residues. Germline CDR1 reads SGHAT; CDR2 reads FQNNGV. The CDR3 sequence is CASSHPGGSPLHF. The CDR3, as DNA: TGTGCCAGCAGCCACCCCGGAGGTTCACCCCTCCACTTT. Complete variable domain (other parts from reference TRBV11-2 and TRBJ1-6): EAGVAQSPRYKIIEKRQSVAFWCNPISGHATLYWYQQILGQGPKLLIQFQNNGVVDDSQLPKDRFSAERLKGVDSTLKIQPAKLEDSAVYLCASSHPGGSPLHFGNGTRLTVT.

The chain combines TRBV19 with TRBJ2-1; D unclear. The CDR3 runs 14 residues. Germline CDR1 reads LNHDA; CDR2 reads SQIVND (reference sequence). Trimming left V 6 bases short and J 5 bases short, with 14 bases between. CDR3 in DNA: TGTGCCAGTAGGCCTACACAGAATCACAATGAGCAGTTCTTC. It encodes CASRPTQNHNEQFF.

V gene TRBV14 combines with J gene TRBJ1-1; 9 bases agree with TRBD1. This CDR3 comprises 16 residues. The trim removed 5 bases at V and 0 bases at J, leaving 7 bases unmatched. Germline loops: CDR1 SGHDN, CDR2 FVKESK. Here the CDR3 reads CASSGQGLRVNTEAFF. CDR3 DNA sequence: TGTGCCAGCAGCGGACAGGGGCTAAGGGTGAACACTGAAGCTTTCTTT.

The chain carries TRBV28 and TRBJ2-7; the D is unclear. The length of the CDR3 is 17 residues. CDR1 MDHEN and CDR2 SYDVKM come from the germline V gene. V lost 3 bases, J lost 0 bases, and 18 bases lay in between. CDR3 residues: CASSFILGEKSSYEQYF. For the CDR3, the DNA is TGTGCCAGCAGTTTTATCCTTGGTGAGAAAAGCTCCTACGAGCAGTACTTC.

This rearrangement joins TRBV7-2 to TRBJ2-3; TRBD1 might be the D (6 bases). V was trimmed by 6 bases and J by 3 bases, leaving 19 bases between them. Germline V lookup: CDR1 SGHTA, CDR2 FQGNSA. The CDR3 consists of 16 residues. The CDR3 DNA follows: TGTGCCAGCAGACCCCAATGGGGGCTCGGGACAGATACGCAGTATTTT. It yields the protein CASRPQWGLGTDTQYF.

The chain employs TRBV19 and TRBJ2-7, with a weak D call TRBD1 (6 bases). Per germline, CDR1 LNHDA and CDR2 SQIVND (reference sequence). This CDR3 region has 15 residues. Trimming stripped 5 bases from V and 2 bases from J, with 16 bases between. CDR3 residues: CASSSQQGPPYEQYF. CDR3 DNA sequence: TGTGCCAGTAGTTCACAACAGGGTCCCCCCTACGAGCAGTACTTC. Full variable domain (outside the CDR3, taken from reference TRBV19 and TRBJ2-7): DGGITQSPKYLFRKEGQNVTLSCEQNLNHDAMYWYRQDPGQGLRLIYYSQIVNDFQKGDIAEGYSVSREKKESFPLTVTSAQKNPTAFYLCASSSQQGPPYEQYFGPGTRLTVT.

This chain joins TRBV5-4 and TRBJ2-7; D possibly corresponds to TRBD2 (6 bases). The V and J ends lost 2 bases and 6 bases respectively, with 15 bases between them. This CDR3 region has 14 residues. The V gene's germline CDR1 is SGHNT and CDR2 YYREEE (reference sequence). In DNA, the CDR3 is TGTGCCAGCAGCTTCGGGGAGGCCTGGGGCGAGCAGTACTTC. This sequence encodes CASSFGEAWGEQYF.

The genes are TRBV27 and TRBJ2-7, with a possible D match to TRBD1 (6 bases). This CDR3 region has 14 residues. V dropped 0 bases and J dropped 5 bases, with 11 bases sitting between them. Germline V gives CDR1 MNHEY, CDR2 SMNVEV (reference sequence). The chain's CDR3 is CASSLSGAIHEQYF. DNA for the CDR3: TGTGCCAGCAGTTTATCGGGGGCGATTCACGAGCAGTACTTC.

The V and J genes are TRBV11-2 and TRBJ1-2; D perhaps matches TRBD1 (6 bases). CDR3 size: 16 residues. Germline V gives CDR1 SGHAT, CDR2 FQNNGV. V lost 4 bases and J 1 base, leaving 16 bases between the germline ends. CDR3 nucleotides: TGTGCCAGCAGCTCGTCACAGGGTACCCGTAACTATGGCTACACCTTC. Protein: CASSSSQGTRNYGYTF.

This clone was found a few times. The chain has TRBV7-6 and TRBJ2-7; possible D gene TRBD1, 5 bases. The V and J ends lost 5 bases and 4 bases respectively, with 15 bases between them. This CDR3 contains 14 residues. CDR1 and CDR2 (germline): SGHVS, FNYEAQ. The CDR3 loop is CASSRRQMLYEQYF. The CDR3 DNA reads TGTGCCAGCAGCCGCAGACAGATGCTATACGAGCAGTACTTC.

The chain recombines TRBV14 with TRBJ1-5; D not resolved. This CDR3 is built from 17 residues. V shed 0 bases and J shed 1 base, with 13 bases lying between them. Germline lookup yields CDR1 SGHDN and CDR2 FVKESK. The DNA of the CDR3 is TGTGCCAGCAGCCAAGATCTAGGTCGGAAGAGCAATCAGCCCCAGCATTTT. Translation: CASSQDLGRKSNQPQHF. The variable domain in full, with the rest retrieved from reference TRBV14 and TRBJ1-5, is EAGVTQFPSHSVIEKGQTVTLRCDPISGHDNLYWYRRVMGKEIKFLLHFVKESKQDESGMPNNRFLAERTGGTYSTLKVQPAELEDSGVYFCASSQDLGRKSNQPQHFGDGTRLSIL.

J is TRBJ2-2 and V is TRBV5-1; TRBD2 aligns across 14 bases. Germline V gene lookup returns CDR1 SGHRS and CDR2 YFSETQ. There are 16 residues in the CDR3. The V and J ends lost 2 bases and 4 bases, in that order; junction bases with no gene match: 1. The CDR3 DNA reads TGCGCCAGCAGCTTCGGACTAGCGGGAGGCACCGGGGAGCTGTTTTTT. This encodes CASSFGLAGGTGELFF. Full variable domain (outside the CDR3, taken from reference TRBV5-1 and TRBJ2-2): KAGVTQTPRYLIKTRGQQVTLSCSPISGHRSVSWYQQTPGQGLQFLFEYFSETQRNKGNFPGRFSGRQFSNSRSEMNVSTLELGDSALYLCASSFGLAGGTGELFFGEGSRLTVL.

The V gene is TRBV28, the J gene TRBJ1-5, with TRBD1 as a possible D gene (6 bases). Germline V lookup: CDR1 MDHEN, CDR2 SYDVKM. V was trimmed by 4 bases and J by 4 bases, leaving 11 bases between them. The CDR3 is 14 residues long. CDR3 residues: CASSSGQSNQPQHF. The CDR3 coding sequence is TGTGCCAGCAGTTCCGGACAGTCGAATCAGCCCCAGCATTTT.

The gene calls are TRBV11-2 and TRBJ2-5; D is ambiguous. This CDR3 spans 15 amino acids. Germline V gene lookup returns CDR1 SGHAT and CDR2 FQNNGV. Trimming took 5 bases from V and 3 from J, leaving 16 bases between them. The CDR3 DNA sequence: TGTGCCAGCAGCCCCAACGTGGGCAGCAAAGAGACCCAGTACTTC. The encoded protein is CASSPNVGSKETQYF.

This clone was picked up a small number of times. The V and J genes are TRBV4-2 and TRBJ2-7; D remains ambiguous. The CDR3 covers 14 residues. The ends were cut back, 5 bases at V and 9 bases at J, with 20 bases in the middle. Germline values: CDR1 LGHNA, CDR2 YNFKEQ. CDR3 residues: CASSIEAEAARQYF. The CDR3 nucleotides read TGTGCCAGCAGCATAGAGGCCGAAGCCGCACGGCAGTACTTC.

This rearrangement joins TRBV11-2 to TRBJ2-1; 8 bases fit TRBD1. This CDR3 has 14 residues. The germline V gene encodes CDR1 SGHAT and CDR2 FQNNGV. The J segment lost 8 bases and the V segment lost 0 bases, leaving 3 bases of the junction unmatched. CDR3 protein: CASSLDRGPDEQFF. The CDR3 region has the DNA TGTGCCAGCAGCTTAGACAGGGGGCCGGATGAGCAGTTCTTC.

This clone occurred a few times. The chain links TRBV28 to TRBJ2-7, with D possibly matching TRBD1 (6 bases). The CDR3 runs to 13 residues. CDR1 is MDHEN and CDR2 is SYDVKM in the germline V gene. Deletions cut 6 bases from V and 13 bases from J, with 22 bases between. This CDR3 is CASRRADRNDGYF. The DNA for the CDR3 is TGTGCCAGCAGAAGAGCAGACAGGAATGATGGATACTTC.

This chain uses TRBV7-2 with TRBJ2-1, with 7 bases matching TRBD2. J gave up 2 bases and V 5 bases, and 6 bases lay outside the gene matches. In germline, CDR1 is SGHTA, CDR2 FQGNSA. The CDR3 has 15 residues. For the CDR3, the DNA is TGTGCCAGCAGCCGTACTAGCGCAACCTACAATGAGCAGTTCTTC. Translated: CASSRTSATYNEQFF.

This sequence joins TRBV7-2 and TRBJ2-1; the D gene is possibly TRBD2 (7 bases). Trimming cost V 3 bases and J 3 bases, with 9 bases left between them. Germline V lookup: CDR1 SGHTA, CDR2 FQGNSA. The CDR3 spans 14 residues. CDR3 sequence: CASSFGGLYNEQFF. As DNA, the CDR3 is TGTGCCAGCAGCTTCGGGGGGCTCTACAATGAGCAGTTCTTC.

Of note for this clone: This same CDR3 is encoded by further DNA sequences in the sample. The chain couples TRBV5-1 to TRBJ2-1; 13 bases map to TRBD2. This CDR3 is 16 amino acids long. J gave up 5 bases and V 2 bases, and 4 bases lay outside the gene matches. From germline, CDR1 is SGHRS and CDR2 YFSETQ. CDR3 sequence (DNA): TGCGCCAGCAGCTTAACCGGGACTAGCGGGAACAATGAGCAGTTCTTC. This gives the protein CASSLTGTSGNNEQFF.

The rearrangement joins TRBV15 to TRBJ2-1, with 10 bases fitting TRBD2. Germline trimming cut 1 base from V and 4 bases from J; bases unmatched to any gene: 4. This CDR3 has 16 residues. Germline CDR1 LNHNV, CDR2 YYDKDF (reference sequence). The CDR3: CATSRASSGSYNEQFF. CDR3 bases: TGTGCCACCAGCAGAGCTTCTAGCGGGAGTTACAATGAGCAGTTCTTC.

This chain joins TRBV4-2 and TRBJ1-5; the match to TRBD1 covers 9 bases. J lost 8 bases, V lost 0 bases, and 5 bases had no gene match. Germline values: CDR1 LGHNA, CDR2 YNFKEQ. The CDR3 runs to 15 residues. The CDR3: CASSQDWTGVKPQHF. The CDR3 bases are TGTGCCAGCAGCCAAGATTGGACAGGGGTTAAGCCCCAGCATTTT.

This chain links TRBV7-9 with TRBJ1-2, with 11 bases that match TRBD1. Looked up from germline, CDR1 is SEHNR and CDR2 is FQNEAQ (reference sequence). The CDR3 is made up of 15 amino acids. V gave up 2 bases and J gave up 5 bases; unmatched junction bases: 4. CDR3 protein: CASSLLGQGAYGYTF. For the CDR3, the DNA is TGTGCCAGCAGCTTACTAGGACAGGGGGCGTATGGCTACACCTTC.

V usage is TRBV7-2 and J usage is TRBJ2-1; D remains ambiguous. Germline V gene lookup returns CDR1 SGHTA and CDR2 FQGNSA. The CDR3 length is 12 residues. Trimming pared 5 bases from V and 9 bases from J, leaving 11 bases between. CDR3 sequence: CASSPSVFEQFF. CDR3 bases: TGTGCCAGCAGCCCATCGGTTTTTGAGCAGTTCTTC.

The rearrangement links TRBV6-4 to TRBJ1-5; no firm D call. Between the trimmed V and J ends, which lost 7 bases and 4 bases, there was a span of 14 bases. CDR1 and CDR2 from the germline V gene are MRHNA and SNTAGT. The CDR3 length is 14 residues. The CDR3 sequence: CASNGEDLNQPQHF. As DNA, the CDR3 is TGTGCCAGCAACGGGGAAGACTTAAATCAGCCCCAGCATTTT.

For the CDR3, the DNA is TGCGCCAGCAGCCAAGATAGAAACAGGGACTATGGCTACACCTTC. This codes for CASSQDRNRDYGYTF. The V and J genes are TRBV4-3 and TRBJ1-2; tentatively, D is TRBD1 (6 bases). The CDR3 covers 15 residues. The V gene lost 0 bases and the J gene lost 3 bases, with 11 bases spanning the gap. CDR1 and CDR2 (germline): LGHNA, YSLEER.

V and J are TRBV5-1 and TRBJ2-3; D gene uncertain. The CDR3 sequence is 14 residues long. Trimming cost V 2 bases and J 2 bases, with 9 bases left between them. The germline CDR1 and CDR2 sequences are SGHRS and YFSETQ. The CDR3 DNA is TGCGCCAGCAGCTTTTACAGAAACACAGATACGCAGTATTTT. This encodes CASSFYRNTDTQYF.

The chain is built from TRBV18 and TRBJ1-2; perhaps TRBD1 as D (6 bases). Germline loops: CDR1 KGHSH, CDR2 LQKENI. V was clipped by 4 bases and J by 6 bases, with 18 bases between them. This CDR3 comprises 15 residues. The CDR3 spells CASSQGQGRRDGYTF. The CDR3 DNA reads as TGTGCCAGCTCACAGGGGCAGGGGCGTCGGGATGGCTACACCTTC.

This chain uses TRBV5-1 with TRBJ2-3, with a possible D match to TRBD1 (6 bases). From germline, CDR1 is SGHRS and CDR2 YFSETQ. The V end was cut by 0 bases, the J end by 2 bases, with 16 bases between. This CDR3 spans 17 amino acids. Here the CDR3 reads CASSLAVYRADTDTQYF. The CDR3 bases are TGCGCCAGCAGCTTGGCCGTCTACAGGGCTGACACAGATACGCAGTATTTT.